This is a list of T cell receptor beta chains from one sample in a study of persistence of HIV-infected CD4 T cells. Sequencing used immunoSEQ multiplex PCR; TCRdb keeps in-frame clones, though not all of them. Of about 64,000 clones listed, 65% to 75% were seen once; the top ten hold more than 1.5%. Their cognate antigens are unknown. Sequences were derived from CD4+ T cells sorted from PBMCs after approximately 19-hour stimulation, sampled from a patient who received antiretroviral therapy. The receptors derive from an adult man with HIV who was CMV-seropositive. The conserved cysteine and the conserved F or W are not part of the CDR3 here.

v_gene: TRBV2; j_gene: TRBJ2-7; len: 10; CDR3aa: ASSSQAYEQY
v_gene: TRBV10-3; j_gene: TRBJ1-3; len: 11; CDR3aa: AISEGPGNTIY
v_gene: TRBV19; j_gene: TRBJ1-5; len: 13; CDR3aa: ASSMGESQYQPQH
v_gene: TRBV19; j_gene: TRBJ1-2; len: 11; CDR3aa: ASSFTGSRGYT
v_gene: TRBV6-1; j_gene: TRBJ1-5; len: 15; CDR3aa: ASSESRELRSNQPQH
v_gene: TRBV3-1/TRBV3-2; j_gene: TRBJ1-5; len: 12; CDR3aa: ASSPGASNQPQH
v_gene: TRBV6-5; j_gene: TRBJ1-6; len: 13; CDR3aa: ASTLLNVGNSPLH
v_gene: TRBV19; j_gene: TRBJ1-5; len: 12; CDR3aa: ASKMTGDNQPQH
v_gene: TRBV5-1; j_gene: TRBJ2-2; len: 14; CDR3aa: ASSFRQGRNTGELF
v_gene: TRBV21-1; j_gene: TRBJ1-1; len: 13; CDR3aa: ASTPRTGMNTEAF
v_gene: TRBV5-1; j_gene: TRBJ2-7; len: 12; CDR3aa: ASSSSGGTYEQY
v_gene: TRBV11-2; j_gene: TRBJ2-3; len: 17; CDR3aa: ASSLWVRRRDSSTDTQY
v_gene: TRBV19; j_gene: TRBJ2-2; len: 11; CDR3aa: ASSPQVAGELF
v_gene: TRBV5-4; j_gene: TRBJ2-2; len: 13; CDR3aa: ASSLGQMNTGELF
v_gene: TRBV29-1; j_gene: TRBJ2-1; len: 12; CDR3aa: SVVKERGRSEQF
v_gene: TRBV9; j_gene: TRBJ1-5; len: 12; CDR3aa: ASSVGTGNQPQH
v_gene: TRBV28; j_gene: TRBJ1-1; len: 12; CDR3aa: ASRRVGQGSEAF
v_gene: TRBV19; j_gene: TRBJ2-3; len: 14; CDR3aa: ASTSRRQGRRDTQY
v_gene: TRBV9; j_gene: TRBJ1-5; len: 12; CDR3aa: ASSVEQGSQPQH
v_gene: TRBV6-2/TRBV6-3; j_gene: TRBJ1-5; len: 13; CDR3aa: ASSRPGTGEQPQH
v_gene: TRBV7-6; j_gene: TRBJ2-7; len: 12; CDR3aa: ASSSSGGASEQY
v_gene: TRBV7-9; j_gene: TRBJ2-2; len: 11; CDR3aa: ASSQWGTGELF
v_gene: TRBV18; j_gene: TRBJ1-1; len: 11; CDR3aa: ASSQGANTEAF
v_gene: TRBV4-1; j_gene: TRBJ2-1; len: 14; CDR3aa: ASSQAGTGNYNEQF
v_gene: TRBV28; j_gene: TRBJ2-6; len: 15; CDR3aa: ASSPSDGNSGANVLT
v_gene: TRBV18; j_gene: TRBJ2-7; len: 12; CDR3aa: ASSHRQGANEQY
v_gene: TRBV19; j_gene: TRBJ1-1; len: 12; CDR3aa: ASSRDRVSGEAF